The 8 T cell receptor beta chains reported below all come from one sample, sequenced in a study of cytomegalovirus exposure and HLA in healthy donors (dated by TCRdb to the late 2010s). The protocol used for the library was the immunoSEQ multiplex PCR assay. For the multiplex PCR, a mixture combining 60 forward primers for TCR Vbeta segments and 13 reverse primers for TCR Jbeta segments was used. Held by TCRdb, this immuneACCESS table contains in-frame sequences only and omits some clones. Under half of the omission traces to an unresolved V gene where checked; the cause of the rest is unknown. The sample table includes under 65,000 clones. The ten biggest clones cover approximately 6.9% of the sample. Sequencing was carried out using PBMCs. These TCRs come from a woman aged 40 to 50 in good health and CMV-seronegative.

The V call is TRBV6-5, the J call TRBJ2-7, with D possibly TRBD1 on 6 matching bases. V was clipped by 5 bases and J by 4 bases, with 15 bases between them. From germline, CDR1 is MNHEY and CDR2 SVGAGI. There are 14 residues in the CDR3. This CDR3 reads CASSLRQARYEQYF. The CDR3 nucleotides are TGTGCCAGCAGTCTCCGACAGGCCAGGTACGAGCAGTACTTC.

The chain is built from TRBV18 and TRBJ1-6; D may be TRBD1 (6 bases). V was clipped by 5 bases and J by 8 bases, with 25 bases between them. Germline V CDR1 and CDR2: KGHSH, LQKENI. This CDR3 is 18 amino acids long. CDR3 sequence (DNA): TGTGCCAGCTCAACGAGGGGGTCGTCAGGTGGGATGTATTCACCCCTCCACTTT. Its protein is CASSTRGSSGGMYSPLHF. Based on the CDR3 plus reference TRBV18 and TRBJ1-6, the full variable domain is NAGVMQNPRHLVRRRGQEARLRCSPMKGHSHVYWYRQLPEEGLKFMVYLQKENIIDESGMPKERFSAEFPKEGPSILRIQQVVRGDSAAYFCASSTRGSSGGMYSPLHFGNGTRLTVT.

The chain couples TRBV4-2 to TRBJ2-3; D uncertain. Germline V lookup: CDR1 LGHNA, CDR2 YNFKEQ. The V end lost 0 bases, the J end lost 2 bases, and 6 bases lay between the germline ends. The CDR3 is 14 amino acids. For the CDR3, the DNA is TGTGCCAGCAGCCAAGATCCCCACACAGATACGCAGTATTTT. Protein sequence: CASSQDPHTDTQYF.

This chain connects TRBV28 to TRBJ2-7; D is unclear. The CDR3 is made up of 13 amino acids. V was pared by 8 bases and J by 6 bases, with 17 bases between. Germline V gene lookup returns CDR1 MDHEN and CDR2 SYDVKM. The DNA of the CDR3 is TGTGCCAGCCACCCCGCTAACCTAGGCGAGCAGTACTTC. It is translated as CASHPANLGEQYF.

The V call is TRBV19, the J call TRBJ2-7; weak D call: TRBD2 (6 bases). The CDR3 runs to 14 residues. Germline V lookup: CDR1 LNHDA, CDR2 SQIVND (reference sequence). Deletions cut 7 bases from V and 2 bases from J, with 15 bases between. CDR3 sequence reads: CASKMGTGAYEQYF. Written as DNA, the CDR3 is TGTGCCAGTAAGATGGGGACTGGCGCCTACGAGCAGTACTTC.

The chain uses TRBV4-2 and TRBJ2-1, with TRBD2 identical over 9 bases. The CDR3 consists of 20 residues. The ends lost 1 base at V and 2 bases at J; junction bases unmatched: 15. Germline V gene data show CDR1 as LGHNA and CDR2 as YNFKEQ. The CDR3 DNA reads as TGTGCCAGCAGCCAAGTAAGTCCTAACAAGTGGACTAGCGCCTACAATGAGCAGTTCTTC. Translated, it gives CASSQVSPNKWTSAYNEQFF.

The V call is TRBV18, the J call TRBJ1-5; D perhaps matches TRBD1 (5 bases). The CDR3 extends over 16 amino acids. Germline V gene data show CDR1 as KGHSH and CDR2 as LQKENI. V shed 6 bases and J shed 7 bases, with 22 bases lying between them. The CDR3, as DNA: TGTGCCAGCTCGGACCAGGATAGCAGGGCAGGGCAGCCCCAGCATTTT. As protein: CASSDQDSRAGQPQHF.

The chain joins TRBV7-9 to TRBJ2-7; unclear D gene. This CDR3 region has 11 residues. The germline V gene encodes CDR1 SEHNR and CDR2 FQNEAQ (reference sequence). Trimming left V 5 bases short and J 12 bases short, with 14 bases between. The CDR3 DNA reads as TGTGCCAGCAGCCCCATCGAGGTGGGGTACTTC. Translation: CASSPIEVGYF.